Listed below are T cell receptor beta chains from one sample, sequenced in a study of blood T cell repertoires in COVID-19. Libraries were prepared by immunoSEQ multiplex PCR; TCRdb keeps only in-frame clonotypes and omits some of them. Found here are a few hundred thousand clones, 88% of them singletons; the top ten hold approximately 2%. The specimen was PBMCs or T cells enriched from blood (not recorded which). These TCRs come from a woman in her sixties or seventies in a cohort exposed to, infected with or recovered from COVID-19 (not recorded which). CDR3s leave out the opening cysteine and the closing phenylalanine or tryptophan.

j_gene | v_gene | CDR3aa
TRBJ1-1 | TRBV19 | ASSRQGPRNTEAF
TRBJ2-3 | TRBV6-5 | ASRFDPQRDTQY
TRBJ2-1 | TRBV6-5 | ASRSGGAAHEQF
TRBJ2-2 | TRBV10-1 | ASSEGTSGRRGELF
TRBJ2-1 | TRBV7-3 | ASSRLAGGHNEQF
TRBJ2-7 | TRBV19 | ASRTGTSGTYEQY
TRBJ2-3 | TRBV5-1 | ASSSRQGGGTDTQY
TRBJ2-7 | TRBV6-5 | ASRAPPTYEQY
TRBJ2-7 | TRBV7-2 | ASSVSGSRYEQY
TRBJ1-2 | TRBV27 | ASSFAGIKGGYT
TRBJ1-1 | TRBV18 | ASSPVMNTEAF
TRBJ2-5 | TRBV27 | ASRQGTGWETQY
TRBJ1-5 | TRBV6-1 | ASSGPPLGDRGPNQPQH
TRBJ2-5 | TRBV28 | ASSATSGSRSGQETQY
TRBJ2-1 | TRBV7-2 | ASTPGLRSYNEQF
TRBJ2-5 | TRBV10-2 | ASRTGLETQY
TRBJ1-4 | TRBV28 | ASSLQTGKRTNEKLF
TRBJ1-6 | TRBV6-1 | ASSEALGQGWNSPLH
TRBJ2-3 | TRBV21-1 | ASKRVHWRLAESSSTDTQY
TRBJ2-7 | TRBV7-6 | ASSTSGSSYEQY
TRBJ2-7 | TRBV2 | ASSVKAAYEQY
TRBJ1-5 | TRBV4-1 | ASSQGGGRAYQPQH
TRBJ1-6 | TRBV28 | ASAAWGQGNSPLH
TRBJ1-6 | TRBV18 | ASSPGQGAGSPLH